One sample yielded the 12 T cell receptor beta chains listed below, sequenced in a study of cytomegalovirus exposure and HLA in healthy donors. Use of 60 Vbeta and 13 Jbeta primers characterized the PCR. Some clones are missing from TCRdb's copy, which holds only in-frame ones; the method was immunoSEQ multiplex PCR. Here the sample spans roughly 110,000 clones, around four fifths being singletons. The sequencing sample was made of PBMCs. These TCRs come from a man aged 45-60 years in good health and CMV-seronegative.

CDR3 coding DNA: TGTGCCAATATGAAGGGGGGACAGGGGATCGGGGAGCTGTTTTTT. Encoded protein: CANMKGGQGIGELFF. This rearrangement joins TRBV7-2 to TRBJ2-2, with 10 bases aligning to TRBD1. This CDR3 spans 15 amino acids. Germline V lookup: CDR1 SGHTA, CDR2 FQGNSA. The V and J ends lost 10 bases and 7 bases, in that order; junction bases with no gene match: 12.

The gene calls are TRBV9 and TRBJ1-4; D is uncertain. Trimming removed 3 bases at V and 8 bases at J, with 5 bases between. Germline CDR1 reads SGDLS; CDR2 reads YYNGEE. The length of the CDR3 is 11 residues. CDR3 residues: CASSDSEKLFF. DNA of the CDR3: TGTGCCAGCAGCGACAGCGAAAAACTGTTTTTT. Filled out from reference TRBV9 and TRBJ1-4, the complete variable domain reads DSGVTQTPKHLITATGQRVTLRCSPRSGDLSVYWYQQSLDQGLQFLIQYYNGEERAKGNILERFSAQQFPDLHSELNLSSLELGDSALYFCASSDSEKLFFGSGTQLSVL.

The rearrangement joins TRBV2 to TRBJ2-2, with TRBD1 as a possible D gene (6 bases). Trimming cost V 2 bases and J 3 bases, with 13 bases left between them. The CDR3 contains 16 residues. CDR1 SNHLY and CDR2 FYNNEI come from the germline V gene. The CDR3 DNA is TGTGCCAGCAGTGAATTCGGACAGATCTACACCGGGGAGCTGTTTTTT. Translation: CASSEFGQIYTGELFF.

In its sample, this clone was seen a few times. V is TRBV7-9 and J is TRBJ2-3; 11 nucleotides match TRBD2. V lost 4 bases, J lost 0 bases, and 12 bases stayed unmatched. Germline CDR1 SEHNR, CDR2 FQNEAQ (reference sequence). This CDR3 is 19 amino acids long. CDR3 sequence (DNA): TGTGCCAGCAGCTCCGGGACTAGCGGATACCTAGAGAGCACAGATACGCAGTATTTT. It is translated as CASSSGTSGYLESTDTQYF.

The CDR3, as DNA: TGCGCCAGCAGCTTGGCGTCAGATAACACTGAAGCTTTCTTT. This translates into CASSLASDNTEAFF. The chain recombines TRBV5-1 with TRBJ1-1; D call uncertain. V dropped 0 bases and J dropped 2 bases, with 8 bases sitting between them. Germline loops: CDR1 SGHRS, CDR2 YFSETQ. CDR3 length: 14 amino acids. Variable domain in full (rest from reference TRBV5-1 and TRBJ1-1): KAGVTQTPRYLIKTRGQQVTLSCSPISGHRSVSWYQQTPGQGLQFLFEYFSETQRNKGNFPGRFSGRQFSNSRSEMNVSTLELGDSALYLCASSLASDNTEAFFGQGTRLTVV.

This clone turned up a few times. V gene TRBV6-5 combines with J gene TRBJ2-3, with a weak D call TRBD2 (5 bases). CDR3 length equals 12 residues. The germline CDR1 and CDR2 sequences are MNHEY and SVGAGI. Trimming took 6 bases from V and 6 from J, leaving 10 bases between them. The CDR3 DNA reads TGTGCCAGCAGACAAACGGGGGATACGCAGTATTTT. This encodes CASRQTGDTQYF.

The chain recombines TRBV14 with TRBJ2-5; TRBD2 might be the D (5 bases). CDR3 length: 13 residues. V was cut by 4 bases and J by 5 bases, with 11 bases left in between. Germline CDR1 SGHDN, CDR2 FVKESK. The CDR3 nucleotides are TGTGCCAGCAGCCCTGGGTCGGGGGAGACCCAGTACTTC. It is translated as CASSPGSGETQYF. Full variable domain (outside the CDR3, taken from reference TRBV14 and TRBJ2-5): EAGVTQFPSHSVIEKGQTVTLRCDPISGHDNLYWYRRVMGKEIKFLLHFVKESKQDESGMPNNRFLAERTGGTYSTLKVQPAELEDSGVYFCASSPGSGETQYFGPGTRLLVL.

The V and J genes are TRBV2 and TRBJ2-5; a possible D gene is TRBD2 (5 bases). Trimming removed 3 bases at V and 7 bases at J, with 15 bases between. Per the germline V gene, CDR1 is SNHLY and CDR2 is FYNNEI. The length of the CDR3 is 14 residues. The CDR3 nucleotides read TGTGCCAGCAGTGACGGGGTCCTTTCGGCGACCCAGTACTTC. Its translation is CASSDGVLSATQYF. The full variable domain, its missing parts supplied by reference TRBV2 and TRBJ2-5, is EPEVTQTPSHQVTQMGQEVILRCVPISNHLYFYWYRQILGQKVEFLVSFYNNEISEKSEIFDDQFSVERPDGSNFTLKIRSTKLEDSAMYFCASSDGVLSATQYFGPGTRLLVL.

The chain joins TRBV4-2 to TRBJ2-3; tentatively, D is TRBD1 (6 bases). V lost 0 bases and J 0 bases, leaving 10 bases between the germline ends. The germline gives CDR1 LGHNA, CDR2 YNFKEQ. CDR3 length: 16 amino acids. The CDR3 DNA reads as TGTGCCAGCAGCCAAGAGGGACACCTTAGCACAGATACGCAGTATTTT. Its protein is CASSQEGHLSTDTQYF.

V usage is TRBV19 and J usage is TRBJ2-5, with D perhaps matching TRBD2 (6 bases). CDR1 and CDR2 from the germline V gene are LNHDA and SQIVND (reference sequence). V shed 5 bases and J shed 4 bases, with 11 bases lying between them. There are 13 residues in the CDR3. The CDR3 nucleotides are TGTGCCAGTAGTGTGGGGCGGGGAGAGACCCAGTACTTC. Its protein product is CASSVGRGETQYF.

The chain couples TRBV5-1 to TRBJ1-2; TRBD1 agrees at 7 bases. Per the germline V gene, CDR1 is SGHRS and CDR2 is YFSETQ. The CDR3 is 14 residues long. J was trimmed by 9 bases and V by 1 base; bases with no gene match: 9. The CDR3 reads CASSLLRTGDSYTF. Written as DNA, the CDR3 is TGCGCCAGCAGCTTGTTAAGGACAGGTGATAGCTACACCTTC.

This clone was detected many times. This chain connects TRBV7-9 to TRBJ1-3; the D gene is possibly TRBD1 (5 bases). The CDR3 contains 14 residues. Trimming shortened V by 8 bases and J by 4 bases, and 15 bases separated the two germline ends. Germline values: CDR1 SEHNR, CDR2 FQNEAQ (reference sequence). CDR3 bases: TGTGCCAGCGGGGAGGAGGGGAAAGGAAACACCATATATTTT. Protein: CASGEEGKGNTIYF.